This TCR beta chain is from a study of T cell responses to AZD1222 COVID-19 vaccine. TCRdb's copy holds only in-frame clones and misses some; the assay was immunoSEQ multiplex PCR. The profile shows 150,000 to 200,000 clones, nearly 95% of them singletons. Investigators merged groups given second doses at roughly 4 or roughly 12 weeks. This TCR derives from an adult who received the AZD1222 COVID-19 vaccine. This specimen consisted of peripheral blood, obtained 28 days after the second AZD1222 dose.

CDR3 sequence: CASSLVQGGDNEQFF. DNA of the CDR3: TGCGCCAGCAGCTTGGTACAGGGGGGAGACAATGAGCAGTTCTTC. This chain links TRBV5-1 with TRBJ2-1; 8 positions agree with TRBD1. This CDR3 is built from 15 residues. With 0 bases clipped from V and 5 bases from J, the junction kept 4 bases outside the gene matches. The germline V gene has CDR1 SGHRS and CDR2 YFSETQ.